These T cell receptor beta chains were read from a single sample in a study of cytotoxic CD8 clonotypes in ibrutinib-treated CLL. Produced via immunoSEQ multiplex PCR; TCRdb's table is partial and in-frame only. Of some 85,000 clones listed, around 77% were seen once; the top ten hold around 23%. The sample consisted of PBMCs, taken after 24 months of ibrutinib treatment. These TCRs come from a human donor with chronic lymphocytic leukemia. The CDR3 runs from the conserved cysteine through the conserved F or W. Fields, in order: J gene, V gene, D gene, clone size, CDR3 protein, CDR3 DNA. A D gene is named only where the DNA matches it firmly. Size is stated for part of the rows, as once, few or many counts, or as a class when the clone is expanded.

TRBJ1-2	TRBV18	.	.	CASSPIGLGGDNYGYTF	TGTGCCAGCTCACCAATAGGTCTAGGGGGAGATAACTATGGCTACACCTTC
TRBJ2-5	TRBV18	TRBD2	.	CASSLGLAGAYPQETQYF	TGTGCCAGCTCCCTCGGACTAGCGGGAGCATATCCCCAAGAGACCCAGTACTTC
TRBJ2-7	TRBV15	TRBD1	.	CATSRAGGSYEQYF	TGTGCCACCAGCAGAGCAGGGGGATCCTACGAGCAGTACTTC
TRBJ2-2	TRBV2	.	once	CASRWQGGAGELFF	TGTGCCAGCAGATGGCAGGGTGGGGCCGGGGAGCTGTTTTTT
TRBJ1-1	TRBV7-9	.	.	CASSSNRGNTEAFF	TGTGCCAGCAGCTCCAATCGAGGGAACACTGAAGCTTTCTTT
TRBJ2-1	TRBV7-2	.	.	CASSTRQYNEQFF	TGTGCCAGCAGCACCCGACAGTACAATGAGCAGTTCTTC
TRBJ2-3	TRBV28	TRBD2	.	CASRLAGGTDTQYF	TGTGCCAGCAGACTAGCGGGAGGCACAGATACGCAGTATTTT
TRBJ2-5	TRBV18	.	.	CASSPQGETQYF	TGTGCCAGCTCACCACAGGGGGAGACCCAGTACTTC
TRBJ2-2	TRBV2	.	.	CASNGQWGSGELFF	TGTGCCAGCAATGGACAGTGGGGGTCCGGGGAGCTGTTTTTT
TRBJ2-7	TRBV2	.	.	CASSPLYEQYF	TGTGCCAGCAGTCCCCTCTACGAGCAGTACTTC
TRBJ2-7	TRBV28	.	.	CATKVPTVSYEQYF	TGTGCCACTAAGGTGCCGACAGTTTCCTACGAGCAGTACTTC
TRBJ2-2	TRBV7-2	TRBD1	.	CASSRQGNTGELFF	TGTGCCAGCAGCCGACAGGGGAACACCGGGGAGCTGTTTTTT
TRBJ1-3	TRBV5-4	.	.	CASSRGTFGNTIYF	TGTGCCAGCAGCCGCGGGACGTTTGGAAACACCATATATTTT
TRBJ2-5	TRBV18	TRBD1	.	CASSPRDRLQETQYF	TGTGCCAGCTCACCCCGGGACAGGTTGCAAGAGACCCAGTACTTC
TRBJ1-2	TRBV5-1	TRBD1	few	CASSLRGQALSNYGYTF	TGCGCCAGCAGCTTGAGGGGACAGGCACTTTCTAACTATGGCTACACCTTC
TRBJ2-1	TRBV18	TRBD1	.	CASSRDRGGSYNEQFF	TGTGCCAGCTCAAGGGACAGGGGGGGCTCCTACAATGAGCAGTTCTTC
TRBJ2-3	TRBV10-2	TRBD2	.	CASKGLAGLPEGTQYF	TGCGCCAGCAAAGGACTAGCGGGACTACCGGAGGGGACGCAGTATTTT
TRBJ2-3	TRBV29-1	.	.	CSAGSDTQYF	TGCAGCGCCGGTTCAGATACGCAGTATTTT
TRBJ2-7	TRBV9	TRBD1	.	CASSKGQGLYDEQYF	TGTGCCAGCAGCAAAGGACAGGGACTGTATGACGAGCAGTACTTC
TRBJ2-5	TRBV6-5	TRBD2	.	CASSFWGGETQYF	TGTGCCAGCAGTTTCTGGGGGGGGGAGACCCAGTACTTC
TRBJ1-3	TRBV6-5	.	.	CASSYSGVSGNTIYF	TGTGCCAGCAGTTACTCGGGGGTTTCTGGAAACACCATATATTTT
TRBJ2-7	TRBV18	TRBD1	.	CASSPGQGVLEQYF	TGTGCCAGCTCACCGGGACAGGGTGTTCTCGAGCAGTACTTC
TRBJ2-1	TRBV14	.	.	CASSQNAGTTNNEQFF	TGTGCCAGCAGCCAAAACGCCGGGACCACGAACAATGAGCAGTTCTTC
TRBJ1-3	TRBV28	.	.	CATEGGLGNTIYF	TGTGCCACCGAAGGGGGGCTAGGAAACACCATATATTTT
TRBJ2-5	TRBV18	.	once	CASSQGLMETQYF	TGTGCCAGCTCACAAGGGCTTATGGAGACCCAGTACTTC
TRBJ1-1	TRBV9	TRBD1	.	CASSVGDLQGAGTEAFF	TGTGCCAGCAGCGTAGGGGATCTACAGGGGGCCGGCACTGAAGCTTTCTTT
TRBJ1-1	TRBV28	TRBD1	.	CASFGQGTEAFF	TGTGCCAGCTTCGGACAGGGAACGGAAGCTTTCTTT
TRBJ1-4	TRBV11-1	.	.	CASSQTGQRDRKLFF	TGTGCCAGCAGCCAAACCGGGCAAAGAGACAGGAAACTGTTTTTT
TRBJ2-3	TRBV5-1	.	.	CASSLYGSHTDTQYF	TGCGCCAGCAGCTTGTATGGGAGCCACACAGATACGCAGTATTTT
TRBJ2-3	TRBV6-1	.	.	CASSESVSTDTQYF	TGTGCCAGCAGTGAATCCGTCAGCACAGATACGCAGTATTTT
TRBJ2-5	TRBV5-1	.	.	CASSLVTGQETQYF	TGCGCCAGCAGCTTGGTGACAGGCCAAGAGACCCAGTACTTC
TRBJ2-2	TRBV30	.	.	CAWSVVASYLNTGELFF	TGTGCCTGGAGTGTTGTAGCGAGTTACCTGAACACCGGGGAGCTGTTTTTT
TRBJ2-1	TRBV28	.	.	CASSLYGEQFF	TGTGCCAGCAGTTTATATGGAGAGCAGTTCTTC
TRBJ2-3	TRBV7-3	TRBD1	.	CASSLTGTGGTDTQYF	TGTGCCAGCAGCTTAACGGGGACAGGAGGCACAGATACGCAGTATTTT
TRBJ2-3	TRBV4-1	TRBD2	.	CASSQDRGLAGRTDTQYF	TGCGCCAGCAGCCAAGACCGGGGACTAGCGGGTCGCACAGATACGCAGTATTTT
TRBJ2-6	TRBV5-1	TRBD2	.	CASSPEGSGESSGANVLTF	TGCGCCAGCAGCCCGGAGGGTAGCGGGGAAAGCTCTGGGGCCAACGTCCTGACTTTC
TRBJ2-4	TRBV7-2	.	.	CASSLAPRGFSQNIQYF	TGTGCCAGCAGCTTAGCCCCCCGCGGATTCAGCCAAAACATTCAGTACTTC
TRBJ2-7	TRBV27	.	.	CASKDLGRRGSYEQYF	TGTGCCAGCAAAGACCTAGGGCGAAGGGGCTCCTACGAGCAGTACTTC
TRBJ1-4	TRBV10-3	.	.	CAIERRGSDEKLFF	TGTGCCATCGAGAGACGAGGTTCCGATGAAAAACTGTTTTTT
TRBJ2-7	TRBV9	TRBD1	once	CASSAIGDRVAEQYF	TGTGCCAGCAGCGCTATAGGGGACAGGGTCGCCGAGCAGTACTTC
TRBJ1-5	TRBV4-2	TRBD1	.	CASSQDRSGNQPQHF	TGTGCCAGCAGCCAGGACAGGTCGGGCAATCAGCCCCAGCATTTT
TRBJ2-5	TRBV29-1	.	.	CSVDRQIQETQYF	TGCAGCGTTGACAGGCAGATCCAAGAGACCCAGTACTTC
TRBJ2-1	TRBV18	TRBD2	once	CASSPILAGGFEQFF	TGTGCCAGCTCACCCATACTAGCGGGGGGGTTTGAGCAGTTCTTC
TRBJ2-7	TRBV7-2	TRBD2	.	CASSLGGRAAYEQYF	TGTGCCAGCAGCTTAGGCGGGAGAGCCGCCTACGAGCAGTACTTC
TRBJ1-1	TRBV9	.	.	CASSVAPLNTEAFF	TGTGCCAGCAGCGTAGCCCCGTTGAACACTGAAGCTTTCTTT
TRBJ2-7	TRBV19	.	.	CARRQLSYEQYF	TGTGCCAGGAGACAGCTCTCCTACGAGCAGTACTTC
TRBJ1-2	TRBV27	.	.	CASSRVPLRDGYTF	TGTGCCAGCAGTCGGGTCCCCTTGAGGGATGGCTACACCTTC
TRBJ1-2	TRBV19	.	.	CASSMPSGQQNYGYTF	TGTGCCAGTAGTATGCCCTCTGGACAGCAAAACTATGGCTACACCTTC
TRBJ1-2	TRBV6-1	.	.	CASRPGNYLAYGYTF	TGTGCCAGCAGACCCGGGAACTACTTAGCCTATGGCTACACCTTC
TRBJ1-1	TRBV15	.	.	CATSRDQRNTEAFF	TGTGCCACCAGCAGAGATCAGAGGAACACTGAAGCTTTCTTT
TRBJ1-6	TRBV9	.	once	CASSVRISSYNSPLHF	TGTGCCAGCAGCGTAAGGATAAGCTCCTATAATTCACCCCTCCACTTT
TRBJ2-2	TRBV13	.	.	CASSFLQKTGELFF	TGTGCCAGCAGCTTTTTACAGAAGACCGGGGAGCTGTTTTTT
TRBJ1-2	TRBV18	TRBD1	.	CASSLRDRGDYGYTF	TGTGCCAGCTCCCTACGGGACAGGGGCGACTATGGCTACACCTTC
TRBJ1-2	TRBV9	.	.	CASSVEQGDYGYTF	TGTGCCAGCAGCGTAGAGCAGGGAGACTATGGCTACACCTTC
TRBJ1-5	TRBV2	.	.	CASSYSVGNQPQHF	TGTGCCAGCAGCTACTCAGTGGGCAATCAGCCCCAGCATTTT